A selection of T cell receptor beta chains follows, all from one sample in a study of technical replicates of blood from several donors. Produced via immunoSEQ multiplex PCR; TCRdb's table is partial and in-frame only. The table records over 70,000 clones, approximately 95% of them present only once. The sequencing input was T cells isolated from PBMCs. All receptors derive from a human donor in good health. Each CDR3 is given with its conserved first and last residue. Fields, in order: CDR3 length, D gene, V gene, clone size, J gene, CDR3 DNA, CDR3 protein. A D gene is named only where the DNA matches it firmly. Size is omitted from some rows. Given values are once, few, many or a class for expanded clones.

len: 18; d_gene: TRBD2; v_gene: TRBV5-4; abundance: NA; j_gene: TRBJ2-1; CDR3nt: TGTGCCAGCAGCGACGGACTAGCGGGAGATATCTCCTACAATGAGCAGTTCTTC; CDR3aa: CASSDGLAGDISYNEQFF
len: 15; d_gene: NA; v_gene: TRBV4-2; abundance: NA; j_gene: TRBJ1-1; CDR3nt: TGTGCCAGCAGCCCATCGTCGGGTAGGAACACTGAAGCTTTCTTT; CDR3aa: CASSPSSGRNTEAFF
len: 15; d_gene: TRBD1; v_gene: TRBV28; abundance: NA; j_gene: TRBJ1-1; CDR3nt: TGTGCCAGCAGCTCAGGGGGCCTATTCAACACTGAAGCTTTCTTT; CDR3aa: CASSSGGLFNTEAFF
len: 13; d_gene: NA; v_gene: TRBV6-5; abundance: NA; j_gene: TRBJ2-7; CDR3nt: TGTGCCAGCAGTCTCCAGTATACCTACGAGCAGTACTTC; CDR3aa: CASSLQYTYEQYF
len: 14; d_gene: TRBD1; v_gene: TRBV6-5; abundance: NA; j_gene: TRBJ1-5; CDR3nt: TGTGCCAGCAGTTGGGGACAGGGGCGTCAGCCCCAGCATTTT; CDR3aa: CASSWGQGRQPQHF
len: 13; d_gene: TRBD1; v_gene: TRBV7-6; abundance: NA; j_gene: TRBJ2-3; CDR3nt: TGTGCCAGCAGCGAGGACAGGGATGATACGCAGTATTTT; CDR3aa: CASSEDRDDTQYF
len: 16; d_gene: NA; v_gene: TRBV5-6; abundance: NA; j_gene: TRBJ2-3; CDR3nt: TGTGCCAGCAGAGGGATTGGGAGCCTATACACAGATACGCAGTATTTT; CDR3aa: CASRGIGSLYTDTQYF
len: 14; d_gene: TRBD2; v_gene: TRBV11-3; abundance: once; j_gene: TRBJ2-7; CDR3nt: TGTGCCAGCAGCTTGGGACTAGCGGGAGACGAGCAGTACTTC; CDR3aa: CASSLGLAGDEQYF
len: 15; d_gene: TRBD1; v_gene: TRBV28; abundance: NA; j_gene: TRBJ1-2; CDR3nt: TGTGCCAGCACCGACAGGGGGCGAGGGTACTATGGCTACACCTTC; CDR3aa: CASTDRGRGYYGYTF
len: 16; d_gene: NA; v_gene: TRBV28; abundance: NA; j_gene: TRBJ2-6; CDR3nt: TGTGCCAGCAGTTTATACGAGGGGGCTGGGGCCAACGTCCTGACTTTC; CDR3aa: CASSLYEGAGANVLTF
len: 14; d_gene: NA; v_gene: TRBV2; abundance: NA; j_gene: TRBJ2-2; CDR3nt: TGTGCCAGCAGTGTCCACAGGGACACCGGGGAGCTGTTTTTT; CDR3aa: CASSVHRDTGELFF
len: 15; d_gene: NA; v_gene: TRBV11-2; abundance: NA; j_gene: TRBJ2-3; CDR3nt: TGTGCCAGCAGCTTAGCGGCTAGAGGAGCAGATACGCAGTATTTT; CDR3aa: CASSLAARGADTQYF
len: 16; d_gene: TRBD1; v_gene: TRBV5-1; abundance: NA; j_gene: TRBJ2-1; CDR3nt: TGCGCCAGCAGCCTTCACGGACAGGGTACGGGCAATGAGCAGTTCTTC; CDR3aa: CASSLHGQGTGNEQFF
len: 13; d_gene: NA; v_gene: TRBV30; abundance: NA; j_gene: TRBJ2-3; CDR3nt: TGTGCCTGGAGTGTCGGGGTCGCAGATACGCAGTATTTT; CDR3aa: CAWSVGVADTQYF
len: 15; d_gene: TRBD1; v_gene: TRBV19; abundance: few; j_gene: TRBJ1-4; CDR3nt: TGTGCCAGTAGTATGGGGACAGGATCTAATGAAAAACTGTTTTTT; CDR3aa: CASSMGTGSNEKLFF
len: 14; d_gene: NA; v_gene: TRBV6-5; abundance: NA; j_gene: TRBJ1-4; CDR3nt: TGTGCCAGCAGTTACGACTGGTCGATTGAAAAACTGTTTTTT; CDR3aa: CASSYDWSIEKLFF
len: 14; d_gene: TRBD1; v_gene: TRBV28; abundance: NA; j_gene: TRBJ1-5; CDR3nt: TGTGCCAGCAGAACAGGGGGCCACAATCAGCCCCAGCATTTT; CDR3aa: CASRTGGHNQPQHF
len: 13; d_gene: NA; v_gene: TRBV15; abundance: NA; j_gene: TRBJ2-7; CDR3nt: TGTGCCACCAGCGCGGGTCGGGCCTACGAGCAGTACTTC; CDR3aa: CATSAGRAYEQYF
len: 11; d_gene: NA; v_gene: TRBV10-3; abundance: NA; j_gene: TRBJ2-7; CDR3nt: TGTGCCACAGGGGACCCCTACGAGCAGTACTTC; CDR3aa: CATGDPYEQYF
len: 16; d_gene: TRBD2; v_gene: TRBV15; abundance: NA; j_gene: TRBJ2-1; CDR3nt: TGTGCCACCAGCAGCCACGGACTAGGGAACTACAATGAGCAGTTCTTC; CDR3aa: CATSSHGLGNYNEQFF
len: 15; d_gene: TRBD2; v_gene: TRBV28; abundance: NA; j_gene: TRBJ2-7; CDR3nt: TGTGCCAGCAGTGGGGGACTAGCGGAGACCTACGAGCAGTACTTC; CDR3aa: CASSGGLAETYEQYF
len: 12; d_gene: NA; v_gene: TRBV9; abundance: once; j_gene: TRBJ2-3; CDR3nt: TGTGCCAGCTGTAGTGGCACAGATACGCAGTATTTT; CDR3aa: CASCSGTDTQYF